The following is a T cell receptor beta chain sequence with its context. Antigen specificity is unknown. The study ran its PCR with 60 Vbeta and 13 Jbeta primers. Assay used: immunoSEQ multiplex PCR; TCRdb lists only in-frame clones, some missing. The table has fewer than 150,000 clones, 65% to 85% seen once. The record originates from a study of cytomegalovirus exposure and HLA in healthy donors. CDR3 size: 14 residues. The germline V gene has CDR1 MNHEY and CDR2 SVGAGI. V was cut by 8 bases and J by 2 bases, with 10 bases left in between. General study findings and limits: TCR beta sequences reportedly predicted most subjects' HLA-A and HLA-B alleles accurately. A later analysis reportedly identified an Asian-associated ancestry cluster as carrying fewer N-insertions than the approximately 730-donor mean. Per a prior analysis, the majority of TCR beta V segments were productive roughly 87% or roughly 30% of the time. Presence/absence analyses treated sequencing depth as roughly uniform across donors.

The rearrangement links TRBV6-5 to TRBJ2-6; D possibly corresponds to TRBD1 (5 bases). Sequenced: PBMCs. The clonotype comes from a man between 45 and 60 years old in good health and CMV-seronegative. CDR3 nucleotide sequence: TGTGCCAGCGGATGGACACCTGGGGCCAACGTCCTGACTTTC. This encodes CASGWTPGANVLTF.